The 11 T cell receptor beta chains reported below all come from one sample, sequenced in a study of prognosis after radiotherapy for stage I lung cancer. It was by two-round multiplex PCR that TCR beta CDR3 was amplified from genomic DNA. Round one of PCR was performed, and it used primers specific to each TRBV and TRBJ gene. TCRdb recomputed calls from the multiplex PCR reads with MiXCR, one row per CDR3 protein. Of around 20,000 distinct CDR3 sequences listed, more than 40% are singletons. The material was PBMCs, obtained before or after stereotactic body radiation therapy (not recorded which). The origin of the receptors is a donor over 45 with non-small cell lung cancer.

By share, this clonotype counts as medium-sized. The chain has TRBV6-2 or TRBV6-3 and TRBJ2-3; 11 bases map to TRBD2. The CDR3 runs to 17 residues. With V trimmed by 8 bases and J by 1 base, 11 bases remained unmatched. Per the germline V gene, CDR1 is MNHEY and CDR2 is SVGEGT. The CDR3 DNA is TGTGCCAGCGCCTATAGCGGGGGGGCGGGAGGCACAGATACGCAGTATTTT. It is translated as CASAYSGGAGGTDTQYF.

In this sample, this clonotype turned up many times. V gene TRBV5-1 combines with J gene TRBJ1-4, with D unclear. The V and J ends lost 4 bases and 10 bases respectively, with 11 bases between them. The CDR3 spans 12 residues. Germline V gives CDR1 SGHRS, CDR2 YFSETQ. CDR3 in amino acids: CASSLFEGKLFF. The CDR3 DNA sequence: TGCGCCAGCAGCCTATTTGAAGGAAAACTGTTTTTT.

This clonotype was seen at least ten times. This rearrangement joins TRBV7-6 to TRBJ2-7; D is perhaps TRBD2 (5 bases). V lost 5 bases and J 3 bases, leaving 8 bases between the germline ends. In germline, CDR1 is SGHVS, CDR2 FNYEAQ. The CDR3 consists of 12 residues. In DNA form, the CDR3 reads TGTGCCAGCAGCCCAGGACTCTACGAGCAGTACTTC. Its protein product is CASSPGLYEQYF.

Note on this clonotype: Since a far larger clone is one base different, this is likely a read error. This rearrangement joins TRBV6-2 or TRBV6-3 to TRBJ2-7, with D uncertain. The CDR3 consists of 13 residues. Germline V gene lookup returns CDR1 MNHEY and CDR2 SVGEGT. CDR3 loop: CASSEASHYGQYF. In DNA, the CDR3 is TGTGCCAGCAGTGAAGCGTCACACTACGGGCAGTACTTC.

The chain links TRBV5-1 to TRBJ2-4, with unresolved D. The CDR3 extends over 14 amino acids. Germline V gene sequence: CDR1 SGHRS, CDR2 YFSETQ. Trimming pared 1 base from V and 5 bases from J, leaving 10 bases between. This CDR3 reads CASSLPGSQNIQYF. The DNA of the CDR3 is TGCGCCAGCAGCTTGCCAGGCAGCCAAAACATTCAGTACTTC.

This clonotype was observed at least ten times. The CDR3 loop is CASSYSVQTKNIQYF. DNA of the CDR3: TGTGCCAGCAGTTACTCTGTACAAACCAAAAACATTCAGTACTTC. The chain has TRBV6-2 or TRBV6-3 and TRBJ2-4; D is unclear. Germline CDR1 MNHEY, CDR2 SVGEGT. The V and J ends lost 0 bases and 2 bases respectively, with 8 bases between them. This CDR3 is built from 15 residues.

By sample fraction, this clonotype is medium-sized (0.01 to 0.1%). The rearrangement links TRBV7-2 to TRBJ1-2, with 8 nucleotides matching TRBD1. CDR1 is SGHTA and CDR2 is FQGNSA in the germline V gene. The CDR3 consists of 13 residues. V trimming: 2 bases; J trimming: 5 bases; junction bases outside the gene matches: 1. CDR3 loop: CASSLRTGYGYTF. CDR3 coding DNA: TGTGCCAGCAGCTTAAGGACAGGGTATGGCTACACCTTC. Full variable domain (remainder filled in from reference TRBV7-2 and TRBJ1-2): GAGVSQSPSNKVTEKGKDVELRCDPISGHTALYWYRQSLGQGLEFLIYFQGNSAPDKSGLPSDRFSAERTGGSVSTLTIQRTQQEDSAVYLCASSLRTGYGYTFGSGTRLTVV.

This clonotype has at least ten counts. CDR3 DNA sequence: TGTGCCAGCAGCCGGGACAGGGTACGAGGCTACACCTTC. Amino acids: CASSRDRVRGYTF. This rearrangement joins TRBV5-6 to TRBJ1-2; 9 bases map to TRBD1. The CDR3 is 13 residues long. V was pared by 4 bases and J by 8 bases, with 6 bases of the junction left unmatched. Germline V gene lookup returns CDR1 SGHDT and CDR2 YYEEEE.

The chain recombines TRBV6-1 with TRBJ1-3; perhaps TRBD1 as D (6 bases). This CDR3 is 13 amino acids long. Trimming pared 6 bases from V and 1 base from J, leaving 7 bases between. CDR1 is MNHNS, CDR2 SASEGT, per germline. CDR3 amino acids: CASSRGSGNTIYF. The CDR3 nucleotides read TGTGCCAGCAGCAGGGGTTCTGGAAACACCATATATTTT.

This clonotype occurred many times. The genes are TRBV5-1 and TRBJ1-5; maybe TRBD1 (5 bases). Trimming shortened V by 4 bases and J by 3 bases, and 14 bases separated the two germline ends. CDR1 is SGHRS and CDR2 is YFSETQ in the germline V gene. CDR3 length equals 15 residues. The CDR3 here is CASSLGAGPNQPQHF. CDR3 nucleotides: TGCGCCAGCAGCCTCGGGGCAGGGCCCAATCAGCCCCAGCATTTT.

The sample holds many counts of this clonotype. The chain uses TRBV2 and TRBJ2-5, with 10 bases identical to TRBD2. V shed 1 base, J shed 2 bases, and the junction held 4 bases outside the gene matches. The CDR3 loop spans 16 amino acids. Germline CDR1 and CDR2: SNHLY and FYNNEI. The CDR3 DNA reads as TGTGCCAGCAGTGAAGGGTGGACTAGCGGTCAAGAGACCCAGTACTTC. Translation gives CASSEGWTSGQETQYF.